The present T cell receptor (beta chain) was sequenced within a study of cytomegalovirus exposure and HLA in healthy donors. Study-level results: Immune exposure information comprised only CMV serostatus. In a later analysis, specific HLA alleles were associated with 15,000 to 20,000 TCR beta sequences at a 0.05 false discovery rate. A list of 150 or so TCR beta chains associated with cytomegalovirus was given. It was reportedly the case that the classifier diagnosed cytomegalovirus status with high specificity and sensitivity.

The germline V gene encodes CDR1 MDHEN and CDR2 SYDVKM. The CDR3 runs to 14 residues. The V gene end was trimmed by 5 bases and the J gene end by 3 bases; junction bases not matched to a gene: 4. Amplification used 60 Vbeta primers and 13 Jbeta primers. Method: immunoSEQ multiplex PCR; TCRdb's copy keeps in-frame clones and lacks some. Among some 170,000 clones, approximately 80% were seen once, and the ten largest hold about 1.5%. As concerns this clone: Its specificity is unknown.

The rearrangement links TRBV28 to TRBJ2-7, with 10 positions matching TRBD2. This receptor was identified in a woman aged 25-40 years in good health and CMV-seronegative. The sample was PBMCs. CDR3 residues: CASSELAGYYEQYF. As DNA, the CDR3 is TGTGCCAGCAGTGAACTAGCGGGATACTACGAGCAGTACTTC.